Shown below are 21 T cell receptor beta chains from a single sample sequenced in a study of identical twins. TCRdb independently ran MiXCR on the 5' RACE reads; one entry per CDR3 protein. The table lists over 600,000 distinct CDR3 sequences, roughly 20% of them singletons. These records were also assigned to another study, of T cells expressing NK-cell markers.

The sequenced sample was PBMCs. The receptors shown here come from a young woman in good health.

The rearrangement links TRBV4-2 to TRBJ1-1; D is uncertain. Trimming took 1 base from V and 1 from J, leaving 7 bases between them. Germline V gene sequence: CDR1 LGHNA, CDR2 YNFKEQ. The CDR3 has 14 residues. The CDR3 region has the DNA TGTGCCAGCAGCCAAGTGTCAGGGAACACTGAAGCTTTCTTT. Its translation: CASSQVSGNTEAFF.

There are many counts of this clonotype. The rearrangement uses TRBV21-1 and TRBJ1-1. TRBV21-1 is an annotated pseudogene. This CDR3 region has 14 residues. CDR3 bases: TGTGCCAGCAGCAAAAGCGCAGGGTCCACTGAAGCTTTCTTT. Its translation: CASSKSAGSTEAFF.

This clonotype was seen a handful of times. V and J are TRBV7-9 and TRBJ2-2; D gene unclear. This CDR3 spans 14 amino acids. Germline V gene data show CDR1 as SEHNR and CDR2 as FQNEAQ (reference sequence). Trimming left V 1 base short and J 6 bases short, with 9 bases between. The CDR3 sequence is CASSLEDGPGELFF. CDR3 in DNA: TGTGCCAGCAGCTTAGAGGACGGTCCCGGGGAGCTGTTTTTT.

The chain joins TRBV7-3 to TRBJ2-1, with 9 nucleotides matching TRBD2. The junction had 9 bases not matched to a gene; V was cut back by 0 bases and J by 0 bases. The germline CDR1 and CDR2 sequences are SGHTA and FQGTGA. CDR3 length: 19 residues. CDR3 sequence (DNA): TGTGCCAGCAGCTTAACTTACGCGGGGGGGATAAGCTCCTACAATGAGCAGTTCTTC. Protein: CASSLTYAGGISSYNEQFF.

V usage is TRBV9 and J usage is TRBJ1-2; D is undetermined. CDR1 and CDR2 (germline): SGDLS, YYNGEE. Trimming left V 4 bases short and J 4 bases short, with 17 bases between. This CDR3 has 15 amino acids. The CDR3 DNA reads TGTGCCAGCAGCCCTCCCGGAGGCAGTTCCTATGGCTACACCTTC. This encodes CASSPPGGSSYGYTF.

This clonotype was seen a handful of times. The chain employs TRBV20-1 and TRBJ2-7; no definite D call. V lost 6 bases and J lost 2, with 14 bases in between. The CDR3 is 13 residues long. Germline V gene sequence: CDR1 DFQATT, CDR2 SNEGSKA (reference sequence). CDR3 region: CSAKDGNTYEQYF. The CDR3 nucleotides read TGCAGTGCCAAAGACGGAAATACCTACGAGCAGTACTTC.

This clonotype has a count of ten or more. The chain couples TRBV10-3 to TRBJ2-2; D may be TRBD2 (5 bases). The CDR3 runs 14 residues. The germline V gene has CDR1 ENHRY and CDR2 SYGVKD. Trimming pared 7 bases from V and 2 bases from J, leaving 11 bases between. The CDR3 coding sequence is TGTGCCATCAATTCGGGAACTAACACCGGGGAGCTGTTTTTT. This translates into CAINSGTNTGELFF.

There are a few counts of this clonotype. J is TRBJ1-6 and V is TRBV4-1; D is uncertain. V was pared by 7 bases and J by 6 bases, with 7 bases between. The CDR3 is made up of 12 amino acids. The germline gives CDR1 MGHRA, CDR2 YSYEKL. The chain's CDR3 is CASTKGNSPLHF. The CDR3 DNA is TGCGCCAGCACCAAGGGTAATTCACCCCTCCACTTT.

The chain uses TRBV3-1 and TRBJ2-7; no reliable D call. Trimming removed 0 bases from V and 9 bases from J, with 12 bases in between. Germline V gene data show CDR1 as LGHDT and CDR2 as YNNKEL (reference sequence). The CDR3 length is 13 residues. CDR3 coding DNA: TGTGCCAGCAGCCAAGATCCAACAAGCGCGCAGTACTTC. Amino acid sequence: CASSQDPTSAQYF.

The chain uses TRBV10-3 and TRBJ2-5; 12 bases fit TRBD2. With V trimmed by 3 bases and J by 2 bases, 13 bases remained unmatched. Per the germline V gene, CDR1 is ENHRY and CDR2 is SYGVKD. This CDR3 spans 19 amino acids. The CDR3 nucleotides read TGTGCCATCAGTGAATCTCTAGGGACTAGCGGGTTGCGTCAAGAGACCCAGTACTTC. Translated: CAISESLGTSGLRQETQYF.

The sample holds many counts of this clonotype. The chain is built from TRBV12-3 or TRBV12-4 and TRBJ1-6; 10 bases fit TRBD1. The CDR3 has 16 amino acids. V shed 5 bases and J 9 bases; nucleotides not matched to a gene: 10. DNA of the CDR3: TGTGCCAGCAGTCCTGAGGTCGGGGACAGGGGTTCACCCCTCCACTTT. Translation gives CASSPEVGDRGSPLHF.

CDR3 nucleotide sequence: TGTGCCAGCAGCGCCCCGTTATACGCCGGGACTCCCACAGATACGCAGTATTTT. Translation gives CASSAPLYAGTPTDTQYF. The rearrangement links TRBV9 to TRBJ2-3, with a tentative D call TRBD2 (6 bases). Germline CDR1 SGDLS, CDR2 YYNGEE. Trimming shortened V by 3 bases and J by 2 bases, and 22 bases separated the two germline ends. The CDR3 contains 18 residues.

Only a few counts were recorded for this clonotype. The chain's CDR3 is CASSLVAGVGDTGELFF. CDR3 DNA sequence: TGCGCCAGCAGCTTGGTAGCGGGAGTGGGCGACACCGGGGAGCTGTTTTTT. This rearrangement joins TRBV5-1 to TRBJ2-2; 9 bases align to TRBD2. Germline CDR1 is SGHRS and CDR2 is YFSETQ. The trim removed 0 bases at V and 3 bases at J, leaving 6 bases unmatched. The CDR3 contains 17 residues.

This rearrangement joins TRBV12-3 or TRBV12-4 to TRBJ2-3; 8 bases match TRBD2. The CDR3 consists of 12 residues. The trim removed 6 bases at V and 11 bases at J, leaving 7 bases unmatched. The CDR3 reads CASSPLADRQYF. The DNA of the CDR3 is TGTGCCAGCAGCCCACTAGCGGACAGGCAGTATTTT.

This sequence joins TRBV4-3 and TRBJ2-5; D might be TRBD2 (7 bases). V gave up 0 bases and J gave up 5 bases, with 16 bases separating them. The CDR3 is made up of 16 amino acids. Germline V CDR1 and CDR2: LGHNA, YSLEER. Here the CDR3 reads CASSQDGRGAGETQYF. CDR3 DNA sequence: TGCGCCAGCAGCCAAGATGGACGGGGGGCAGGGGAGACCCAGTACTTC.

J is TRBJ2-1 and V is TRBV3-1; D is ambiguous. Germline CDR1 and CDR2: LGHDT and YNNKEL (reference sequence). This CDR3 has 15 amino acids. Deletions cut 0 bases from V and 0 bases from J, with 6 bases between. CDR3 residues: CASSQDTASYNEQFF. The CDR3 region has the DNA TGTGCCAGCAGCCAAGACACTGCCTCCTACAATGAGCAGTTCTTC.

This clonotype was counted ten times or more. V usage is TRBV10-3 and J usage is TRBJ2-7; 10 bases fit TRBD1. The CDR3 loop spans 13 amino acids. CDR1 is ENHRY, CDR2 SYGVKD, per germline. Losses at the gene ends were 4 bases for V and 5 bases for J; bases not matched to a gene: 2. The CDR3 spells CAISVGQGNEQYF. CDR3 DNA sequence: TGTGCCATCAGTGTGGGACAGGGGAACGAGCAGTACTTC.

In this sample, this clonotype turned up a few times. The chain combines TRBV9 with TRBJ2-3; 8 bases map to TRBD2. J lost 7 bases, V lost 1 base, and 11 bases had no gene match. The CDR3 length is 16 residues. In germline, CDR1 is SGDLS, CDR2 YYNGEE. In DNA, the CDR3 is TGTGCCAGCAGCGTACCTTCTTTTAGCGGGGCCAATACGCAGTATTTT. Its protein is CASSVPSFSGANTQYF.

V usage is TRBV10-3 and J usage is TRBJ2-2, with a possible D match to TRBD1 (5 bases). Trimming left V 8 bases short and J 6 bases short, with 13 bases between. Germline CDR1 reads ENHRY; CDR2 reads SYGVKD. CDR3 length: 13 amino acids. CDR3 coding DNA: TGTGCCATCGGCTCCAGGGAAGCCGGGGAGCTGTTTTTT. Residues: CAIGSREAGELFF.

This clonotype was seen a few times. The chain is built from TRBV29-1 and TRBJ2-3, with D hard to call. The CDR3 covers 13 residues. Trimming pared 4 bases from V and 2 bases from J, leaving 10 bases between. The germline gives CDR1 SQVTM, CDR2 ANQGSEA. CDR3 region: CSVVLGLTDTQYF. As DNA, the CDR3 is TGCAGCGTTGTCCTGGGTCTCACAGATACGCAGTATTTT.

In DNA, the CDR3 is TGTGCCAGCAGGAGACCGGGACTCAGCTCCTACAATGAGCAGTTCTTC. This codes for CASRRPGLSSYNEQFF. This chain links TRBV11-2 with TRBJ2-1; a possible D gene is TRBD2 (6 bases). CDR3 length: 16 amino acids. With 6 bases removed from V and 0 bases from J, the gap between germline ends came to 15 bases. Per germline, CDR1 SGHAT and CDR2 FQNNGV. Full variable domain (rest looked up from reference TRBV11-2 and TRBJ2-1): EAGVAQSPRYKIIEKRQSVAFWCNPISGHATLYWYQQILGQGPKLLIQFQNNGVVDDSQLPKDRFSAERLKGVDSTLKIQPAKLEDSAVYLCASRRPGLSSYNEQFFGPGTRLTVL.